This T cell receptor beta chain was sequenced during a study of OX40 agonist ivuxolimab in advanced cancers. Looking at the study overall: Ivuxolimab, which targeted the costimulatory receptor OX40 (CD134), was an agonistic, fully human IgG2 monoclonal antibody. Intravenous ivuxolimab was administered to patients every 2 weeks at six dose levels: 0.01, 0.1, 0.3, 1.5, 3 and 10 mg/kg. Of the approximately 50 dose-escalation patients, hepatocellular carcinoma was present in roughly 19, melanoma in around 15, renal cell carcinoma in 9 and head and neck cancer in 9. The dose-escalation cohort was almost 85% male with a mean age of approximately 60 years, ranging from roughly 23 to 90. Prior anti-PD-1, anti-PD-L1 or anti-CTLA-4 therapy was permitted, and approximately 40% of dose-escalation patients had received checkpoint inhibitors. Partial responses occurred in three dose-escalation patients: two with cutaneous melanoma and one with hepatocellular carcinoma. The point of sequencing TCRbeta in the periphery was to test whether ivuxolimab changed TCR sequence diversity and drove clonal T-cell expansion. The paper covers the monotherapy dose-escalation part of the phase I ivuxolimab trial, which included N of about 56 patients. Study-wide conclusions, independent of this receptor: Partial responders in the 0.1-3.0 mg/kg groups had among the lowest normalized peripheral clonal expansion, especially among CD8+ T cells. Low levels of normalized T-cell clonal expansion were also seen in some nonresponding patients. After ivuxolimab, expanded clones were on average more numerous among CD8+ T cells than among CD4+ T cells. At doses of 0.1 to 3.0 mg/kg, clonal expansion of both CD4+ and CD8+ blood T cells was observed from baseline to week 6. Which antigens the clonally expanded peripheral T cells were specific for was not determined.

Unmatched junction bases come to 15, with V trimmed by 4 bases and J by 3 bases. Reading the germline V gene gives CDR1 KGHSH and CDR2 LQKENI. The CDR3 holds 18 amino acids from the cysteine to the phenylalanine. Only the CDR3 DNA is retained, 54 bases long and in frame from the first base. Patients with a history of autoimmune disease or receiving systemic immunosuppression were excluded from the trial. Peripheral blood for TCR sequencing was collected from all dose cohorts at baseline, on cycle 4 day 1, and on cycle 7 day 1. The samples were drawn from a first-in-human, open-label, multicenter phase I dose-escalation trial of ivuxolimab. The trial enrolled adults with locally advanced or metastatic head and neck squamous cell, hepatocellular, melanoma or renal cell carcinoma. Before TCR sequencing, CD4+ T cells and CD8+ T cells from peripheral blood were sorted into separate populations. This clone was found once. Its antigen is still unknown. No much larger clone is present one base from it, and per-base qualities are unavailable.

Genomic DNA was extracted from sorted cells for sequencing of the TCRbeta CDR3 region. The immunoSEQ Assay was used to sequence the TCRbeta CDR3 regions. TCRdb's version of the immuneACCESS table is confined to in-frame rearrangements and falls short of the full clone set. An unresolved V gene accounts for under half of the shortfall where checked; the remainder is of unknown origin. The sample table lists tens of thousands of clones, roughly 80% of them with a count of one. The biggest ten clones account for roughly 4.5% of the sample. Source: CD4+ or CD8+ T cells sorted from blood, taken in a trial of the OX40 agonist ivuxolimab. This chain is built from TRBV18 and TRBJ2-7, and TRBD1 aligns with 10 junction nucleotides. The TCR originated in an adult with an advanced solid tumor such as melanoma, head and neck, liver or kidney cancer. This receptor carries the CDR3 CASSLSSLGQGVHYEQYF. The DNA is as follows: TGTGCCAGCTCACTATCTTCCCTTGGACAGGGGGTTCACTACGAGCAGTACTTC. With all but the CDR3 taken from the reference TRBV18 and TRBJ2-7 genes, the full variable domain is: NAGVMQNPRHLVRRRGQEARLRCSPMKGHSHVYWYRQLPEEGLKFMVYLQKENIIDESGMPKERFSAEFPKEGPSILRIQQVVRGDSAAYFCASSLSSLGQGVHYEQYFGPGTRLTVT.